This T cell receptor (beta chain) was captured by sequencing in a study of CD8+ T cells in alopecia areata. Treatment: oral pan-JAK inhibitor, 5-10 mg twice daily. A word on this clone: Its antigen is currently unknown.

The sequencing template was cDNA reverse transcribed from extracted RNA. TCRdb's table, derived via immunoSEQ multiplex PCR, lists solely in-frame clones and lacks some. The sample consists of 93,000 or so clones, over 75% of them appearing once. General study findings and limits: Patients showed less clear TCR sequence sharing than mice, possibly partly because of HLA diversity. On tofacitinib, scalp and blood still held many of the expanded lesional clones.

This CDR3 region has 13 residues. Trimming pared 2 bases from V and 2 bases from J, leaving 7 bases between. CDR1 and CDR2 from the germline V gene are SGHRS and YFSETQ. This receptor was taken from a human donor with alopecia areata. The gene calls are TRBV5-1 and TRBJ1-1, with D unclear. The starting material was CD8+ T cells sorted from blood, obtained between weeks 30 and 35, from a patient treated with tofacitinib. This CDR3 reads CASSLSPNTEAFF. The CDR3 region has the DNA TGCGCCAGCAGCTTATCACCTAACACTGAAGCTTTCTTT. The full variable domain, its missing parts supplied by reference TRBV5-1 and TRBJ1-1, is KAGVTQTPRYLIKTRGQQVTLSCSPISGHRSVSWYQQTPGQGLQFLFEYFSETQRNKGNFPGRFSGRQFSNSRSEMNVSTLELGDSALYLCASSLSPNTEAFFGQGTRLTVV.